This is a list of T cell receptor beta chains from one sample in a study of T-cell reconstitution after alpha-beta-depleted transplantation in children. In TCRdb, the PCR reads were re-called with MiXCR into one record per CDR3 protein. The repertoire holds roughly 570,000 distinct CDR3 sequences, around 27% seen once, with 30% to 40% in the top ten. The material sequenced was PBMCs, taken before TCRalphabeta/CD19-depleted stem cell transplant. The source of these receptors is a boy younger than two with Wiskott-Aldrich syndrome, due to receive a stem cell transplant. The CDR3 runs from the conserved cysteine through the conserved F or W. A D gene is named only where the DNA matches it firmly. Only some rows state a clone size, as once, few, many or a class for expanded clones.

CDR3 protein: CASSQGERTGELFF
CDR3 DNA: TGCGCCAGCAGCCAGGGCGAGAGAACCGGGGAGCTGTTTTTT
clone size: few
J gene: TRBJ2-2
V gene: TRBV4-1
D gene: .

CDR3 protein: CASSAANYYNEQFF
CDR3 DNA: TGCGCCAGCAGCGCGGCTAACTACTACAATGAGCAGTTCTTC
clone size: few
J gene: TRBJ2-1
V gene: TRBV5-1
D gene: .

CDR3 protein: CASSRLPPTVNTEAFF
CDR3 DNA: TGTGCCAGCAGCCGTTTGCCCCCGACTGTGAACACTGAAGCTTTCTTT
clone size: .
J gene: TRBJ1-1
V gene: TRBV7-6
D gene: .

CDR3 protein: CASSQALAGVHYNEQFF
CDR3 DNA: TGCGCCAGCAGCCAAGCTCTAGCGGGGGTTCACTACAATGAGCAGTTCTTC
clone size: .
J gene: TRBJ2-1
V gene: TRBV4-1
D gene: TRBD2

CDR3 protein: CASSSTSSQETQYF
CDR3 DNA: TGTGCCAGCAGCTCAACTAGCTCCCAAGAGACCCAGTACTTC
clone size: .
J gene: TRBJ2-5
V gene: TRBV11-2
D gene: .

CDR3 protein: CAIGNRLAGNEQFF
CDR3 DNA: TGTGCCATCGGAAATCGACTAGCGGGAAATGAGCAGTTCTTC
clone size: .
J gene: TRBJ2-1
V gene: TRBV10-3
D gene: TRBD2

CDR3 protein: CASSESGRATEAFF
CDR3 DNA: TGTGCCAGCAGTGAATCTGGTAGAGCCACTGAAGCTTTCTTT
clone size: many
J gene: TRBJ1-1
V gene: TRBV25-1
D gene: .

CDR3 protein: CASSLRLAGEADTQYF
CDR3 DNA: TGTGCCAGCAGCCTAAGACTAGCGGGAGAAGCAGATACGCAGTATTTT
clone size: few
J gene: TRBJ2-3
V gene: TRBV7-8
D gene: TRBD2

CDR3 protein: CASSRSGTYTEAFF
CDR3 DNA: TGTGCCAGCAGCCGGAGTGGCACCTACACTGAAGCTTTCTTT
clone size: .
J gene: TRBJ1-1
V gene: TRBV7-9
D gene: .

CDR3 protein: CASTLAGAPTDTQYF
CDR3 DNA: TGTGCCAGCACATTAGCGGGAGCTCCCACAGATACGCAGTATTTT
clone size: .
J gene: TRBJ2-3
V gene: TRBV12-3/TRBV12-4
D gene: TRBD2

CDR3 protein: CAISRNDFEQYF
CDR3 DNA: TGTGCCATCAGTCGCAACGACTTCGAGCAGTACTTC
clone size: few
J gene: TRBJ2-7
V gene: TRBV10-3
D gene: .

CDR3 protein: CATSDYKGTTNTGELFF
CDR3 DNA: TGTGCCACCAGTGACTATAAGGGGACAACGAACACCGGGGAGCTGTTTTTT
clone size: .
J gene: TRBJ2-2
V gene: TRBV24-1
D gene: .

CDR3 protein: CASTRGSGDQETQYF
CDR3 DNA: TGTGCCAGCACTCGAGGTAGCGGGGACCAAGAGACCCAGTACTTC
clone size: .
J gene: TRBJ2-5
V gene: TRBV5-5
D gene: TRBD2

CDR3 protein: CSARVAGGDTQYF
CDR3 DNA: TGCAGTGCTAGAGTAGCGGGGGGAGATACGCAGTATTTT
clone size: few
J gene: TRBJ2-3
V gene: TRBV20-1
D gene: TRBD2

CDR3 protein: CASSFRSAGNEQFF
CDR3 DNA: TGTGCCAGCAGTTTTAGGTCGGCTGGAAATGAGCAGTTCTTC
clone size: .
J gene: TRBJ2-1
V gene: TRBV28
D gene: .

CDR3 protein: CSVDARTAPWGGYTF
CDR3 DNA: TGCAGCGTTGACGCCCGGACAGCCCCATGGGGTGGCTACACCTTC
clone size: few
J gene: TRBJ1-2
V gene: TRBV29-1
D gene: .

CDR3 protein: CASSQLQVFHGYTF
CDR3 DNA: TGTGCCAGCAGCCAATTACAGGTTTTTCATGGCTACACCTTC
clone size: few
J gene: TRBJ1-2
V gene: TRBV3-1
D gene: .

CDR3 protein: CASSPGEGQETQYF
CDR3 DNA: TGTGCCAGCAGCCCAGGGGAGGGCCAAGAGACCCAGTACTTC
clone size: once
J gene: TRBJ2-5
V gene: TRBV5-4
D gene: .

CDR3 protein: CSVAPSTDTQYF
CDR3 DNA: TGCAGCGTTGCCCCTAGCACAGATACGCAGTATTTT
clone size: few
J gene: TRBJ2-3
V gene: TRBV29-1
D gene: .

CDR3 protein: CASSESTPGTVNEKLFF
CDR3 DNA: TGTGCCAGCAGTGAATCGACCCCCGGGACAGTAAATGAAAAACTGTTTTTT
clone size: .
J gene: TRBJ1-4
V gene: TRBV2
D gene: TRBD1

CDR3 protein: CASSLLSGGAWETQYF
CDR3 DNA: TGTGCCAGCAGCTTACTCAGCGGGGGGGCGTGGGAGACCCAGTACTTC
clone size: few
J gene: TRBJ2-5
V gene: TRBV7-8
D gene: TRBD2

CDR3 protein: CASIAATDTQYF
CDR3 DNA: TGTGCCAGCATAGCGGCCACAGATACGCAGTATTTT
clone size: few
J gene: TRBJ2-3
V gene: TRBV6-5
D gene: .

CDR3 protein: CASSSGGSAYEQYF
CDR3 DNA: TGTGCCAGCAGCTCAGGGGGCTCGGCCTACGAGCAGTACTTC
clone size: .
J gene: TRBJ2-7
V gene: TRBV7-1
D gene: .

CDR3 protein: CSTRTPSTDTQYF
CDR3 DNA: TGCAGCACAAGGACACCTAGCACAGATACGCAGTATTTT
clone size: few
J gene: TRBJ2-3
V gene: TRBV29-1
D gene: .

CDR3 protein: CASSSDRVLHF
CDR3 DNA: TGTGCCAGCAGTTCCGACAGGGTCCTCCACTTT
clone size: few
J gene: TRBJ1-6
V gene: TRBV28
D gene: TRBD1

CDR3 protein: CASSLRPPSTDTQYF
CDR3 DNA: TGTGCCAGCAGCCTCAGACCCCCTAGCACAGATACGCAGTATTTT
clone size: few
J gene: TRBJ2-3
V gene: TRBV27
D gene: .

CDR3 protein: CSARTSGDHNEQFF
CDR3 DNA: TGCAGTGCTCGGACTAGCGGAGACCACAATGAGCAGTTCTTC
clone size: .
J gene: TRBJ2-1
V gene: TRBV20-1
D gene: TRBD2

CDR3 protein: CASSQGGRNQPQHF
CDR3 DNA: TGTGCCAGCAGCCAAGGGGGTCGCAATCAGCCCCAGCATTTT
clone size: many
J gene: TRBJ1-5
V gene: TRBV7-9
D gene: .

CDR3 protein: CASSEGGDRPNGYTF
CDR3 DNA: TGTGCCAGCAGTGAAGGAGGGGACAGGCCGAATGGCTACACCTTC
clone size: .
J gene: TRBJ1-2
V gene: TRBV2
D gene: TRBD1

CDR3 protein: CATSESGTSGRAVTDTQYF
CDR3 DNA: TGTGCCACCAGTGAGTCCGGGACTAGCGGGAGGGCCGTGACAGATACGCAGTATTTT
clone size: few
J gene: TRBJ2-3
V gene: TRBV24-1
D gene: TRBD2

CDR3 protein: CASSSGTGGRNSPLHF
CDR3 DNA: TGTGCCAGCAGTTCCGGGACAGGGGGCCGTAATTCACCCCTCCACTTT
clone size: few
J gene: TRBJ1-6
V gene: TRBV6-5
D gene: TRBD1